These 5 T cell receptor beta chains were all obtained from the same sample, sequenced in a study of beta chain features in type 1 diabetes. Which antigens these TCRs recognize remains unknown. Study observations and caveats: Significant though moderate, a shortening of TCRB CDR3s appeared in all four CD4+ subsets of Type 1 diabetes patients.

As every portion of the isolated RNA was reverse transcribed, the sequencing read expressed TCRB transcripts. The repertoire was sequenced with immunoSEQ multiplex PCR; TCRdb's copy has only in-frame clones and lacks some. Of more than 300,000 clones listed, around 10% are singletons. Specimen: central memory CD4+ T cells from blood. Source of these receptors: a man aged 25-40 years with type 1 diabetes.

This chain joins TRBV6-1 and TRBJ2-4, with 10 nucleotides matching TRBD1. Germline values: CDR1 MNHNS, CDR2 SASEGT. V shed 6 bases and J 7 bases; nucleotides not matched to a gene: 9. This CDR3 comprises 15 residues. The CDR3 DNA reads as TGTGCCAGCAGCTTGACAGGGGGCGCGGAGAACATTCAGTACTTC. The encoded protein is CASSLTGGAENIQYF.

There are a few counts of this clone. The DNA for the CDR3 is TGTGCCAGCACGGGCACCAACCAGCTAAACGGCTACACCTTC. Its translation: CASTGTNQLNGYTF. The rearrangement uses TRBV7-9 and TRBJ1-2; unclear D gene. The CDR3 sequence is 14 residues long. Germline V gene sequence: CDR1 SEHNR, CDR2 FQNEAQ (reference sequence). With 7 bases removed from V and 8 bases from J, the gap between germline ends came to 20 bases.

The table lists this clone with a few counts. This chain links TRBV23-1 with TRBJ1-2; no firm D call. TRBV23-1 is identified as an open reading frame with a role that is uncertain. Trimming cost V 6 bases and J 2 bases, with 13 bases left between them. The CDR3 covers 14 residues. Here the CDR3 reads CASSLAGGNYGYTF. The CDR3 DNA is TGCGCCAGCAGCTTGGCCGGCGGAAACTATGGCTACACCTTC.

The chain has TRBV5-5 and TRBJ1-2; D is possibly TRBD1 (6 bases). Germline lookup yields CDR1 SGHKS and CDR2 YYEKEE (reference sequence). V shed 3 bases and J shed 3 bases, with 15 bases lying between them. This CDR3 has 15 amino acids. The CDR3 nucleotides are TGTGCCAGCAGCTCGGGACACCCGAGGGACTATGGCTACACCTTC. Residues: CASSSGHPRDYGYTF.

The chain is built from TRBV4-2 and TRBJ2-7; TRBD1 matches at 7 bases. The CDR3 sequence is 16 residues long. Germline values: CDR1 LGHNA, CDR2 YNFKEQ. V shed 1 base, J shed 0 bases, and the junction held 6 bases outside the gene matches. The CDR3 DNA reads TGTGCCAGCAGCCAAGGTGACAGGGTGAGCTCCTACGAGCAGTACTTC. Translation: CASSQGDRVSSYEQYF.